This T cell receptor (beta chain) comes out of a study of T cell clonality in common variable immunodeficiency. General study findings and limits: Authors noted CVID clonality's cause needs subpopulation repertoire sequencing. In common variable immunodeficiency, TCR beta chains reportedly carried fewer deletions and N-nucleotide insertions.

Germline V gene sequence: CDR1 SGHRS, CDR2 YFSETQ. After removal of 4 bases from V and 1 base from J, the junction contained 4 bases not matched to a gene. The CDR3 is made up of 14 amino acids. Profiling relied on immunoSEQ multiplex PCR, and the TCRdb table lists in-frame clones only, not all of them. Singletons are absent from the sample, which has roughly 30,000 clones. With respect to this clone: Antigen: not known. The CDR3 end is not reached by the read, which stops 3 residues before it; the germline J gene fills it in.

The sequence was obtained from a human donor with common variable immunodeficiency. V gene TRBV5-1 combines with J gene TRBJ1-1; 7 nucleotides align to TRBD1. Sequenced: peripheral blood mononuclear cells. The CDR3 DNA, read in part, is TGCGCCAGCAGCCGGGACAGCGCGAACACTGAA. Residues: CASSRDSANTE. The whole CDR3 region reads CASSRDSANTEAFF.